This TCR beta chain appears in the sequencing data of a study of blood T cell repertoires in COVID-19. Study context: Collection of acute and convalescent COVID-19 samples took place in the United States, Italy and Spain. Nucleic acid was either cDNA or gDNA, and it came from T cells, B-cell-depleted T cells, or PBMCs.

This CDR3 has 15 residues. The germline V gene encodes CDR1 MNHEY and CDR2 SVGAGI. V gave up 6 bases and J gave up 3 bases; unmatched junction bases: 3. Original methodology: For nucleated cells, counts were estimated from reference gene primer amplification. Clones were read by immunoSEQ multiplex PCR, and TCRdb kept only the in-frame ones, dropping some. That table supplies the V and J calls and clone size; D and trimming were determined from the DNA. Found here are 25,000 to 30,000 clones, 85% of them singletons; the top ten hold around 25%. The gene calls are TRBV6-5 and TRBJ2-6, with 9 bases fitting TRBD2. Sequenced: peripheral blood. This TCR was recovered from a human donor in a cohort sampled during active COVID-19. The CDR3 coding sequence is TGTGCCAGCAGCGCGGGGGGGCTTGGGGCCAACGTCCTGACTTTC. Protein: CASSAGGLGANVLTF.